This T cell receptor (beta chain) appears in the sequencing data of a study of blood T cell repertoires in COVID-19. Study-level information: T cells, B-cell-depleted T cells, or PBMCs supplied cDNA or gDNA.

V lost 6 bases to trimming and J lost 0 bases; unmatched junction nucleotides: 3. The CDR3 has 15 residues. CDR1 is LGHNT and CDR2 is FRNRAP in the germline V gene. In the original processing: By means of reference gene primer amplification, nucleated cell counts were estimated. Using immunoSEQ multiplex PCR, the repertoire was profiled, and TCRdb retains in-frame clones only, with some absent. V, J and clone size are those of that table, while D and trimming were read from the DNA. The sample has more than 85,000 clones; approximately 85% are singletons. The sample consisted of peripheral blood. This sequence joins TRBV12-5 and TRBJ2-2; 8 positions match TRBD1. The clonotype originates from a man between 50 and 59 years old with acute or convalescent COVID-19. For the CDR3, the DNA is TGTGCTAGTGGAGAGACAGGGGCGAACACCGGGGAGCTGTTTTTT. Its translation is CASGETGANTGELFF. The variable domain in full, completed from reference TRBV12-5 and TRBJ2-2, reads DARVTQTPRHKVTEMGQEVTMRCQPILGHNTVFWYRQTMMQGLELLAYFRNRAPLDDSGMPKDRFSAEMPDATLATLKIQPSEPRDSAVYFCASGETGANTGELFFGEGSRLTVL.